This T cell receptor (beta chain) was documented in a study of cytomegalovirus exposure and HLA in healthy donors (TCRdb year 2017). About the investigation overall: According to a later analysis, one platform produced both the 120 validation repertoires and the approximately 660 repertoires of the first cohort. In addition to the first cohort of roughly 670 subjects, a separate validation cohort of 100 to 150 different subjects was used. To predict cytomegalovirus infection status, the study combined high-throughput TCR immunosequencing, statistical association of individual TCRs with disease status, and machine learning. The study aimed to test whether cataloging public T cell receptors could reveal signatures of past pathogen exposure. Results the study describes overall, beyond this receptor: It was suggested by the authors that the approach could potentially be generalized to other disease states and immunological phenotypes. Most TCR sequences were observed very rarely across donors, whereas some public TCRs were present in many individuals. Three of the identified cytomegalovirus-associated TCR beta chains were confirmed in vitro to be specific for cytomegalovirus antigens. A later analysis found that TCRs clustered in the first cohort also tended to co-occur in the roughly 120 validation repertoires, with 94% of cluster scores above 0. All 120 or so repertoires were used to score co-occurrence in the validation cohort in a later analysis, because that analysis had no HLA typing for the cohort. A total of fewer than 200 TCR beta chains were listed by the study as associated with cytomegalovirus. The classifier was reported to diagnose cytomegalovirus status with high specificity and sensitivity in both the original cohort and the validation cohort.

On this clone itself: The target of this receptor is not known. No base qualities exist here, and no much larger clone lies one base off it.

Separate from the roughly 700-subject first cohort, the validation cohort of about 130 subjects was the group to which the donors belonged. The library came from the immunoSEQ multiplex PCR assay. The authors processed their data as follows. A statistical classification framework was developed to diagnose cytomegalovirus status using the catalog of TCR beta chain sequences. TCRdb mirrors the immuneACCESS table, restricted to in-frame sequences. Some clones are absent from its copies; in checked studies, under half trace to an unresolved V gene, and the reason for the others is unknown. V and J calls and clone size are copied from that table; D and trimming were computed from the DNA. Recorded for this sample are around 130,000 clones; 89% of them occurred a single time. About 3.7% of the sample is in the top ten clones. According to the germline V gene, CDR1 reads LGHNA and CDR2 reads YNFKEQ. The CDR3, from cysteine to phenylalanine, totals 16 residues. The sequence is cut down to CDR3 DNA, 48 bases in frame from base 1. Trimming accounts for 4 bases at V and 5 bases at J, while the number of junction bases matched to no gene is 7.

The clonotype was recovered from a man in his thirties or forties in good health and CMV-seronegative. Here the chain combines TRBV4-2 and TRBJ2-5; 13 nucleotides in the junction match TRBD2. The sample comprised PBMCs. Here is the DNA: TGTGCCAGCAGCCTCGGACTAGCGGGGGAGGGGGAGACCCAGTACTTC. Translated, it gives CASSLGLAGEGETQYF.